This T cell receptor (beta chain) was identified during a study of shared clonotypes between healthy human individuals (dated by TCRdb to the early 2020s). Background for the entire study: The cohort comprised two women and three men aged 18 to 49 years. Leukapheresis yielded between about 0.85 and 9.5 billion PBMCs per donor. For each donor, CD4 naive and CD4 memory were each run on three plates, CD8 naive on two plates, and CD8 memory on one plate. To estimate repertoire size and how much clonotype sharing occurs between individuals, the study deeply sequenced the blood TCR repertoires of a handful of healthy adults. Different laboratories and diverse techniques were used to prepare libraries and sequence TCR repertoires, to increase sequencing depth and limit assay-specific biases. Overall results and qualifications from the work: Even with the large sequencing depth, rarefaction of the sorted-subset datasets indicated that sequencing was incomplete. Larger estimated clonotype richness was generally found for naive subsets than for memory subsets. The small number of donors limited the genetic and exposure-history diversity represented. Based on pairwise subsampling, the degree of clonotype sharing among donors was expected to be affected by sequencing depth. Sampling was restricted to blood, and TCR repertoires in tissue are likely to differ from TCR repertoires in blood. Compared with non-shared clonotypes, the clonotypes found in all four sorted-subset donors had higher generation probabilities. When a handful of donors were compared, the shared fraction of clonotypes was 5% to 6.5% for naive CD4, 3.5% to 4% for naive CD8, 2.3% for memory CD4, and roughly 0.43% for memory CD8.

Healthy HIV-negative adults with no recently reported acute infections or vaccinations were included as donors. Every donor was a Caucasian adult residing in Nashville, Tennessee, USA. CD4+ T cells were enriched through magnetic negative selection, after which naive cells were positively selected on CD45RA and the remaining negative fraction served as the memory subset. Blood was obtained by leukapheresis, after which PBMCs were separated by Ficoll-Histopaque density gradient centrifugation and cryopreserved in liquid nitrogen vapor phase. Analytical flow cytometry was used to check the purity and quantity of each magnetically sorted T cell population. Genomic DNA was isolated from each sorted fraction and quantified by UV absorbance on a Nanodrop 2000c. Using the deep immunoSEQ assay, TCR CDR3 regions were amplified from genomic DNA by multiplex PCR. Extracted genomic DNA from each cell subset was distributed evenly across all wells of several immunoSEQ 96-well plates, and each plate was treated as a replicate. For sorted subsets, each replicate PCR was loaded with approximately 200 ng genomic DNA, equivalent to some 31,000 T cell genomes. Purified libraries were quantified with a Qubit 3.0 fluorometer, sized on a Bioanalyzer 2100, and re-quantified with the KAPA Library Quantification kit. Every immunoSEQ 96-well plate was sequenced on a dedicated single-read 150-cycle Illumina NextSeq 550 flow cell. The study's processing was this. Because the immunoSEQ output included only junctional sequences and no quality scores, the filtering could not be the same as the filtering used for full-length reads. To assign V/J genes and CDR3, sequences were annotated against IMGT germline references using PyIR, a Python wrapper for IgBLAST v1.9. Reads with weak V/J assignments (E-value above 1e-6), missing CDR3, stop codons, out-of-frame junctions, or ambiguous translated residues were removed. A V3J clonotype was defined by an identical inferred V gene, J gene, and CDR3 amino acid sequence. To compute the percentage overlap between repertoires, the number of shared unique clonotypes was divided by the size of the smaller repertoire. Three approaches were used to assess repertoire richness: RTK rarefaction, the Chao1 estimator, and Recon v2.1 estimates of unobserved clonotypes. For all TCRbeta clonotypes obtained by the gDNA method from a few donors, generation probabilities were computed with OLGA. TCRdb mirrors the immuneACCESS table, restricted to in-frame sequences. Some clones are absent from its copies; in checked studies, under half trace to an unresolved V gene, and the reason for the others is unknown. V, J and clone size derive from that table, while D and trimming were established from the DNA sequence. The sample table lists millions of clones, approximately 90% of them with a count of one. Of the sample, about 0.13% falls within the top ten clones.

According to the germline V gene, CDR1 reads KGHSH and CDR2 reads LQKENI. Inclusive of the bounding cysteine and phenylalanine, the CDR3 is 13 residues long. The DNA shown is the 39-base CDR3, in frame from base 1. V loses 3 bases of germline sequence and J loses 3 bases, and the interval between the two ends is 8 bases. With respect to this clone: This clone's antigen is unknown. Per-base quality was not reported, and no clone a single base away is much larger than it.

The sample taken for sequencing was naive CD4+ T cells sorted from blood. Interpreted using the paper, the cell subset or site label stands for: CD45RA+ positively selected. The sequence derives from a man younger than 35 in good health. The chain joins TRBV18 to TRBJ1-2; possibly the D gene is TRBD1, per 5 matching bases. CDR3 sequence: CASSPTAYYGYTF. In nucleotides, the sequence is TGTGCCAGCTCACCGACAGCATACTATGGCTACACCTTC. The reference TRBV18 and TRBJ1-2 proteins fill in what lies around the CDR3, so the full variable domain reads NAGVMQNPRHLVRRRGQEARLRCSPMKGHSHVYWYRQLPEEGLKFMVYLQKENIIDESGMPKERFSAEFPKEGPSILRIQQVVRGDSAAYFCASSPTAYYGYTFGSGTRLTVV.